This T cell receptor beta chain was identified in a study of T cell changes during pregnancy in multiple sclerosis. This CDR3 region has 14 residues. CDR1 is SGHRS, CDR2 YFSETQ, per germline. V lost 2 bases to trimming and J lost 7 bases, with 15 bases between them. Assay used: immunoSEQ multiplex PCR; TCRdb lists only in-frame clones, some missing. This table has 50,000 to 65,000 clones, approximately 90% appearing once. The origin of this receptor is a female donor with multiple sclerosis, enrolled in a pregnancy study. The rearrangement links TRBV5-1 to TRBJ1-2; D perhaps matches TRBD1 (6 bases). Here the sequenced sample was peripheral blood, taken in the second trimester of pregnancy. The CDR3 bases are TGCGCCAGCAGCTTCCTCAAGGGGGAGACTGGCTACACCTTC. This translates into CASSFLKGETGYTF. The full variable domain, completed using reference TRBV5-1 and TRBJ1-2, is KAGVTQTPRYLIKTRGQQVTLSCSPISGHRSVSWYQQTPGQGLQFLFEYFSETQRNKGNFPGRFSGRQFSNSRSEMNVSTLELGDSALYLCASSFLKGETGYTFGSGTRLTVV.